These 25 T cell receptor beta chains were sequenced from one sample in a study of shared clonotypes between healthy human individuals. Method: immunoSEQ multiplex PCR; TCRdb's copy keeps in-frame clones and lacks some. Of about 2.4 million clones listed, around 90% are singletons. The sequencing sample was made of naive CD4+ T cells sorted from blood. Subset defined: CD45RA+ positively selected. Receptor source: a young man in good health.

This clone was counted only a few times. The chain uses TRBV2 and TRBJ1-1; 8 bases agree with TRBD1. Germline assignment: CDR1 SNHLY and CDR2 FYNNEI. V trimming: 9 bases; J trimming: 1 base; junction bases outside the gene matches: 1. The CDR3 has 12 residues. The CDR3 DNA is TGTGCCAGTGACAGGGGGAACACTGAAGCTTTCTTT. It encodes CASDRGNTEAFF.

The chain carries TRBV7-9 and TRBJ2-2, with 12 positions matching TRBD1. V dropped 6 bases and J dropped 7; count of bases not matched to a gene: 6. CDR1 is SEHNR, CDR2 FQNEAQ, per germline (reference sequence). The CDR3 extends over 15 amino acids. The CDR3 DNA follows: TGTGCCAGCAGACCCGGGACAGGGGGCGGCGGGGAGCTGTTTTTT. Amino acid sequence: CASRPGTGGGGELFF. The whole variable domain, filled in from reference TRBV7-9 and TRBJ2-2, reads DTGVSQNPRHKITKRGQNVTFRCDPISEHNRLYWYRQTLGQGPEFLTYFQNEAQLEKSRLLSDRFSAERPKGSFSTLEIQRTEQGDSAMYLCASRPGTGGGGELFFGEGSRLTVL.

V is TRBV9 and J is TRBJ2-1; 8 nucleotides match TRBD2. J lost 7 bases, V lost 4 bases, and 13 bases had no gene match. The CDR3 runs to 16 residues. The V gene's germline CDR1 is SGDLS and CDR2 YYNGEE. This CDR3 is CASSPYGRGGVNEQFF. CDR3 in DNA: TGTGCCAGCAGCCCCTACGGGAGGGGAGGCGTGAATGAGCAGTTCTTC.

Concerning this clone: The same CDR3 can be traced to other DNA sequences in this sample. The chain is built from TRBV29-1 and TRBJ2-2; 11 bases match TRBD2. Germline V lookup: CDR1 SQVTM, CDR2 ANQGSEA. The CDR3 sequence is 14 residues long. With 4 bases clipped from V and 5 bases from J, the junction kept 3 bases outside the gene matches. The CDR3 sequence is CSVGTSGGTGELFF. CDR3 nucleotides: TGCAGCGTTGGAACTAGCGGGGGAACCGGGGAGCTGTTTTTT.

In this sample, this clone turned up a few times. The J gene is TRBJ2-2, the V gene TRBV10-3; D unclear. V was clipped by 10 bases and J by 6 bases, with 21 bases between them. The V gene's germline CDR1 is ENHRY and CDR2 SYGVKD. The CDR3 sequence is 15 residues long. CDR3 protein: CATLEASLSAGELFF. The CDR3 DNA reads as TGTGCCACTCTCGAAGCCTCTTTGAGCGCCGGGGAGCTGTTTTTT.

The CDR3: CASSYRLAGGNEQFF. CDR3 coding DNA: TGTGCCAGCAGTTACCGACTAGCGGGAGGAAATGAGCAGTTCTTC. V is TRBV11-2 and J is TRBJ2-1; TRBD2 aligns across 13 bases. The germline CDR1 and CDR2 sequences are SGHAT and FQNNGV. The CDR3 is made up of 15 amino acids. The trim removed 6 bases at V and 7 bases at J, leaving 6 bases unmatched.

V and J are TRBV7-3 and TRBJ2-7; D ambiguous. Trimming stripped 3 bases from V and 0 bases from J, with 6 bases between. The germline CDR1 and CDR2 sequences are SGHTA and FQGTGA. CDR3 size: 13 residues. The DNA for the CDR3 is TGTGCCAGCAGCTTGTCGAGCTCCTACGAGCAGTACTTC. It encodes CASSLSSSYEQYF.

The rearrangement joins TRBV6-5 to TRBJ2-7, with D unresolved. The germline V gene has CDR1 MNHEY and CDR2 SVGAGI. This CDR3 region has 12 residues. The germline V and J ends were trimmed by 11 bases and 2 bases, with 13 bases remaining between them. The CDR3 coding sequence is TGTGCCGCCGCCCGTGGTCCCTACGAGCAGTACTTC. Translated: CAAARGPYEQYF.

The chain joins TRBV19 to TRBJ2-2, with 11 bases that match TRBD1. Trimming cost V 6 bases and J 1 base; bases outside gene matches: 1. This CDR3 is built from 15 residues. The germline CDR1 and CDR2 sequences are LNHDA and SQIVND (reference sequence). The CDR3 nucleotides read TGTGCCAGTAGGGGACAGGGGGTGAACACCGGGGAGCTGTTTTTT. Amino acid sequence: CASRGQGVNTGELFF.

Turning to this clone: The same CDR3 can be traced to other DNA sequences in this sample. The J gene is TRBJ1-5, the V gene TRBV6-5; D perhaps matches TRBD1 (5 bases). Per germline, CDR1 MNHEY and CDR2 SVGAGI. The CDR3 extends over 13 amino acids. V lost 6 bases and J lost 1, with 7 bases in between. The CDR3 DNA reads TGTGCCAGCAGAAGGGGAAGCAATCAGCCCCAGCATTTT. This encodes CASRRGSNQPQHF.

The chain couples TRBV2 to TRBJ2-4; the D gene is possibly TRBD2 (5 bases). The germline V and J ends were trimmed by 1 base and 5 bases, with 15 bases remaining between them. Germline-derived CDR1 and CDR2 are SNHLY and FYNNEI. The CDR3 has 16 amino acids. CDR3 protein: CASSEGTSPSQNIQYF. The DNA for the CDR3 is TGTGCCAGCAGTGAAGGGACGAGCCCTAGCCAAAACATTCAGTACTTC.

This chain uses TRBV5-5 with TRBJ1-1; D unresolved. The CDR3 runs to 13 residues. With 3 bases removed from V and 6 bases from J, the gap between germline ends came to 12 bases. Germline CDR1 SGHKS, CDR2 YYEKEE (reference sequence). The CDR3 here is CASSYEWVSEAFF. The CDR3 DNA reads as TGTGCCAGCAGCTACGAGTGGGTATCTGAAGCTTTCTTT.

The chain links TRBV7-2 to TRBJ2-3; D may be TRBD1 (5 bases). Germline lookup yields CDR1 SGHTA and CDR2 FQGNSA. The CDR3 is 13 amino acids. The germline V and J ends were trimmed by 4 bases and 4 bases, with 9 bases remaining between them. CDR3 nucleotides: TGTGCCAGCAGCTCCCAGGGTTCAGATACGCAGTATTTT. Translated: CASSSQGSDTQYF.

The chain recombines TRBV23-1 with TRBJ1-5; 7 bases agree with TRBD1. TRBV23-1 has ORF status, its function being uncertain. This CDR3 region has 15 residues. Unmatched junction bases numbered 7, after V lost 6 bases and J lost 2 bases. The CDR3 here is CASRLTGWGNQPQHF. The CDR3 region has the DNA TGCGCCAGCAGGCTGACAGGGTGGGGCAATCAGCCCCAGCATTTT.

This chain connects TRBV10-1 to TRBJ2-3, with D perhaps matching TRBD2 (5 bases). Germline CDR1 reads WNHNN; CDR2 reads SYGVQD (reference sequence). V was shortened by 2 bases and J by 9 bases, with 9 bases between the two germline ends. This CDR3 contains 12 residues. Here the CDR3 DNA reads TGCGCCAGCAGTGAGGCGTCGGGGACGCAGTATTTT. Its translation: CASSEASGTQYF.

This clone was recorded only once. The gene calls are TRBV4-1 and TRBJ2-3; tentative D call: TRBD2 (5 bases). Between the trimmed V and J ends, which lost 5 bases and 0 bases, there was a span of 15 bases. Germline CDR1 and CDR2: MGHRA and YSYEKL. The CDR3 consists of 16 residues. The CDR3 protein is CASSSGYTTSTDTQYF. The DNA of the CDR3 is TGCGCCAGCAGCAGCGGCTACACAACTAGCACAGATACGCAGTATTTT.

The genes are TRBV6-6 and TRBJ1-4; weak D call: TRBD1 (6 bases). Germline assignment: CDR1 MNHNY and CDR2 SVGAGI (reference sequence). V was cut by 7 bases and J by 7 bases, with 19 bases left in between. The CDR3 consists of 15 residues. CDR3 protein: CASNQAGTNREKLFF. DNA of the CDR3: TGTGCCAGCAACCAGGCCGGGACAAATCGTGAAAAACTGTTTTTT.

The rearrangement uses TRBV5-5 and TRBJ2-5; 8 positions agree with TRBD2. This CDR3 spans 14 amino acids. The V segment lost 2 bases and the J segment 4 bases; nucleotides outside the gene matches: 4. Germline CDR1 SGHKS, CDR2 YYEKEE (reference sequence). The CDR3 bases are TGTGCCAGCAGCTTAATGAGCGGGGGAGAGACCCAGTACTTC. Its translation is CASSLMSGGETQYF.

J is TRBJ2-2 and V is TRBV27; weak D call: TRBD2 (6 bases). The CDR3 is 18 amino acids. V shed 1 base and J shed 0 bases, with 15 bases lying between them. Germline-derived CDR1 and CDR2 are MNHEY and SMNVEV (reference sequence). CDR3 sequence: CASSLWGRDSSNTGELFF. In DNA form, the CDR3 reads TGTGCCAGCAGTTTATGGGGACGGGACTCCTCGAACACCGGGGAGCTGTTTTTT.

The DNA for the CDR3 is TGCGCCAGCAGCAACCAGGGGGGGCTGGAAGAGACCCAGTACTTC. Translated, it gives CASSNQGGLEETQYF. This rearrangement joins TRBV4-1 to TRBJ2-5, with D perhaps assigned TRBD1 or TRBD2 (7 bases each). The V and J ends lost 5 bases and 3 bases respectively, with 16 bases between them. There are 15 residues in the CDR3. Germline CDR1 and CDR2: MGHRA and YSYEKL.

The chain recombines TRBV27 with TRBJ1-6; TRBD1 might be the D (6 bases). CDR3 length: 15 amino acids. Trimming removed 5 bases at V and 7 bases at J, with 15 bases between. Germline assignment: CDR1 MNHEY and CDR2 SMNVEV (reference sequence). The CDR3 DNA is TGTGCCAGCAGTCCTACGGGGGCGGGGAATTCACCCCTCCACTTT. Amino acids: CASSPTGAGNSPLHF.

The J gene is TRBJ2-7, the V gene TRBV28; D gene ambiguous. V shed 2 bases and J shed 0 bases, with 14 bases lying between them. Germline CDR1 reads MDHEN; CDR2 reads SYDVKM. The CDR3 is 16 amino acids. CDR3 residues: CASSLAGEPVSYEQYF. CDR3 nucleotides: TGTGCCAGCAGTTTAGCCGGTGAGCCGGTCTCCTACGAGCAGTACTTC.

V gene TRBV7-8 combines with J gene TRBJ1-1; the D gene is possibly TRBD1 (6 bases). This CDR3 is 14 amino acids long. Trimming pared 5 bases from V and 3 bases from J, leaving 13 bases between. Germline assignment: CDR1 SGHVS and CDR2 FQNEAQ. The CDR3, as DNA: TGTGCCAGCAGCACGAGGGGGGCCGACACTGAAGCTTTCTTT. Protein: CASSTRGADTEAFF.

The chain couples TRBV4-3 to TRBJ2-3; D uncertain. Per germline, CDR1 LGHNA and CDR2 YSLEER. The CDR3 length is 16 residues. Trimming removed 1 base from V and 6 bases from J, with 17 bases in between. CDR3 protein: CASSQGNSGSGDTQYF. CDR3 nucleotides: TGCGCCAGCAGCCAAGGAAATAGTGGTTCCGGGGATACGCAGTATTTT.

This rearrangement joins TRBV2 to TRBJ1-1, with D unresolved. The ends were cut back, 3 bases at V and 6 bases at J, with 8 bases in the middle. This CDR3 has 12 amino acids. Looked up from germline, CDR1 is SNHLY and CDR2 is FYNNEI. CDR3 amino acids: CASSEVPPEAFF. CDR3 DNA sequence: TGTGCCAGCAGTGAGGTCCCCCCTGAAGCTTTCTTT. The full variable domain, in which reference TRBV2 and TRBJ1-1 provide the parts outside the CDR3, is EPEVTQTPSHQVTQMGQEVILRCVPISNHLYFYWYRQILGQKVEFLVSFYNNEISEKSEIFDDQFSVERPDGSNFTLKIRSTKLEDSAMYFCASSEVPPEAFFGQGTRLTVV.